Shown below are 26 T cell receptor beta chains from a single sample sequenced in a study of lung T cells in sarcoidosis with Löfgren's syndrome. TCRdb analysed the reads with MiXCR anew, one entry per CDR3 protein. The sample carries more than 50,000 distinct CDR3 sequences, roughly 20% recorded once. What was sequenced was CD4+ T cells from PBMCs. The receptors shown here come from a human donor with sarcoidosis (Löfgren's syndrome or another form), or a control subject (not recorded which).

This clonotype appeared many times. The CDR3 loop is CASRGAGPNYEQYF. The CDR3 DNA reads TGTGCCAGCAGGGGAGCGGGCCCAAACTACGAGCAGTACTTC. The chain couples TRBV27 to TRBJ2-7, with D tentatively TRBD2 (6 bases). Germline V gives CDR1 MNHEY, CDR2 SMNVEV (reference sequence). Trimming pared 6 bases from V and 3 bases from J, leaving 15 bases between. The CDR3 is made up of 14 amino acids.

The chain employs TRBV3-1 and TRBJ1-2; the D gene is possibly TRBD1 (5 bases). V was clipped by 6 bases and J by 10 bases, with 12 bases between them. Germline loops: CDR1 LGHDT, CDR2 YNNKEL (reference sequence). The CDR3 contains 11 residues. CDR3 sequence reads: CASRGGGDYTF. The CDR3 nucleotides are TGTGCCAGCAGGGGGGGAGGGGACTACACCTTC.

The chain carries TRBV7-3 and TRBJ2-3; 11 nucleotides agree with TRBD2. Germline V lookup: CDR1 SGHTA, CDR2 FQGTGA. The J segment lost 7 bases and the V segment lost 5 bases, leaving 14 bases of the junction unmatched. The CDR3 extends over 17 amino acids. CDR3 loop: CASSPQGWASGRHTQYF. The CDR3 nucleotides are TGTGCCAGCAGCCCCCAAGGTTGGGCTAGCGGGAGGCATACGCAGTATTTT.

This clonotype showed up many times. J is TRBJ2-1 and V is TRBV20-1, with D perhaps TRBD1 or TRBD2 (7 bases each). Looked up from germline, CDR1 is DFQATT and CDR2 is SNEGSKA (reference sequence). V shed 6 bases and J shed 5 bases, with 17 bases lying between them. The CDR3 totals 14 residues. As DNA, the CDR3 is TGCAGTGCCAGGGGGGGACCTCGGAACAATGAGCAGTTCTTC. This codes for CSARGGPRNNEQFF.

This clonotype was seen at least ten times. The chain carries TRBV5-4 and TRBJ1-2, with D possibly matching TRBD1 (5 bases). CDR1 is SGHNT, CDR2 YYREEE, per germline (reference sequence). V was clipped by 0 bases and J by 8 bases, with 14 bases between them. The CDR3 is 14 residues long. CDR3 protein: CASSLGQGVGGYTF. CDR3 in DNA: TGTGCCAGCAGCTTGGGTCAGGGCGTCGGGGGCTACACCTTC.

V is TRBV11-2 and J is TRBJ2-1, with D possibly TRBD2 on 7 matching bases. In germline, CDR1 is SGHAT, CDR2 FQNNGV. V lost 5 bases and J lost 9, with 14 bases in between. The CDR3 covers 13 residues. This CDR3 is CASSRTRGTEQFF. The CDR3, as DNA: TGTGCCAGCAGCCGGACTAGGGGGACTGAGCAGTTCTTC.

In this sample, this clonotype turned up a few times. CDR3 residues: CASSSTSAAKNIQYF. DNA for the CDR3: TGTGCCAGCAGCTCGACTAGCGCAGCCAAAAACATTCAGTACTTC. V usage is TRBV5-4 and J usage is TRBJ2-4, with 8 nucleotides matching TRBD2. The trim removed 3 bases at V and 0 bases at J, leaving 2 bases unmatched. CDR3 length equals 15 residues. Germline CDR1 SGHNT, CDR2 YYREEE (reference sequence).

This clonotype was found a few times. CDR3 bases: TGTGCCAGCAGCCTCCTTTACAATGAGCAGTTCTTC. Protein sequence: CASSLLYNEQFF. The chain links TRBV11-3 to TRBJ2-1; the D is unclear. Germline V gives CDR1 SGHNT, CDR2 YENEEA. V was trimmed by 5 bases and J by 4 bases, leaving 6 bases between them. This CDR3 has 12 amino acids.

The CDR3 is CASSLGRGGLPTDTQYF. The CDR3 region has the DNA TGTGCCAGCAGCTTAGGCAGGGGCGGACTCCCCACAGATACGCAGTATTTT. The chain has TRBV7-2 and TRBJ2-3; a possible D gene is TRBD1 (6 bases). V lost 1 base and J lost 2, with 16 bases in between. This CDR3 contains 17 residues. In germline, CDR1 is SGHTA, CDR2 FQGNSA.

This clonotype was seen a few times. This chain connects TRBV19 to TRBJ1-1; 7 nucleotides agree with TRBD1. Germline V lookup: CDR1 LNHDA, CDR2 SQIVND (reference sequence). CDR3 length: 13 residues. The trim removed 7 bases at V and 0 bases at J, leaving 2 bases unmatched. The CDR3 DNA follows: TGTGCCAGTACGGGACAGATGAACACTGAAGCTTTCTTT. This codes for CASTGQMNTEAFF.

This clonotype was observed at least ten times. V and J are TRBV27 and TRBJ2-7; D is unresolved. CDR1 and CDR2 (germline): MNHEY, SMNVEV (reference sequence). The CDR3 is 13 residues long. Between the trimmed V and J ends, which lost 5 bases and 3 bases, there was a span of 11 bases. The CDR3 here is CASSLQRGYEQYV. CDR3 nucleotides: TGTGCCAGCAGTCTACAACGCGGCTACGAGCAGTACGTC.

This clonotype has at least ten counts. V gene TRBV6-1 combines with J gene TRBJ2-7; D remains ambiguous. The ends were cut back, 4 bases at V and 0 bases at J, with 10 bases in the middle. The CDR3 runs to 14 residues. Germline V CDR1 and CDR2: MNHNS, SASEGT. Written as DNA, the CDR3 is TGTGCCAGCAGTGTGGCTGGGGACTCCTACGAGCAGTACGTC. The encoded protein is CASSVAGDSYEQYV.

The table lists this clonotype with a few counts. The V and J genes are TRBV10-2 and TRBJ2-2; D ambiguous. V was clipped by 8 bases and J by 1 base, with 14 bases between them. This CDR3 spans 15 amino acids. CDR1 WSHSY and CDR2 SAAADI come from the germline V gene. The CDR3 protein is CASRQAEKNTGELFF. The CDR3 DNA is TGCGCCAGCCGGCAGGCGGAGAAGAACACCGGGGAGCTGTTTTTT.

This clonotype was detected only a few times. J is TRBJ2-1 and V is TRBV5-1; perhaps TRBD1 as D (6 bases). CDR1 SGHRS and CDR2 YFSETQ come from the germline V gene. V was cut by 3 bases and J by 4 bases, with 8 bases left in between. The CDR3 sequence is 13 residues long. DNA of the CDR3: TGCGCCAGCAGCTCCACAGGGTACAATGAGCAGTTCTTC. Protein product: CASSSTGYNEQFF. The entire variable domain, with the rest obtained from reference TRBV5-1 and TRBJ2-1, is as follows: KAGVTQTPRYLIKTRGQQVTLSCSPISGHRSVSWYQQTPGQGLQFLFEYFSETQRNKGNFPGRFSGRQFSNSRSEMNVSTLELGDSALYLCASSSTGYNEQFFGPGTRLTVL.

This clonotype occurred many times. The V and J genes are TRBV6-6 and TRBJ2-6, with D uncertain. Germline values: CDR1 MNHNY, CDR2 SVGAGI (reference sequence). The CDR3 spans 16 residues. Trimming removed 0 bases from V and 3 bases from J, with 9 bases in between. The CDR3 loop reads CASSYSKHGGANVLTF. The DNA of the CDR3 is TGTGCCAGCAGTTACTCTAAGCACGGTGGGGCCAACGTCCTGACTTTC.

Comments on this clonotype: A much larger clone differs from this one at a single base, so this may be a read error. The chain recombines TRBV7-2 with TRBJ2-2; D is ambiguous. CDR3 length: 18 amino acids. V was clipped by 1 base and J by 0 bases, with 15 bases between them. Germline values: CDR1 SGHTA, CDR2 FQGNSA. CDR3 residues: CASSLELFPTANTGELFF. In DNA, the CDR3 is TGTGCCAGCAGCTTAGAGCTCTTTCCCACGGCGAACACCGGGGAGCTGTTTTTT.

This clonotype was recorded many times. This chain joins TRBV7-9 and TRBJ1-3; no reliable D call. Germline V lookup: CDR1 SEHNR, CDR2 FQNEAQ (reference sequence). Trimming cost V 5 bases and J 2 bases, with 13 bases left between them. This CDR3 has 15 amino acids. The CDR3 loop is CASSPGVEAGNTIYF. The DNA for the CDR3 is TGTGCCAGCAGCCCTGGGGTCGAGGCTGGAAACACCATATATTTT.

In its sample, this clonotype was seen a few times. This chain joins TRBV12-3 or TRBV12-4 and TRBJ2-1; D tentatively fits TRBD1 or TRBD2 (5 bases each). The V end was cut by 5 bases, the J end by 9 bases, with 11 bases between. The CDR3 totals 12 residues. CDR3: CASSTGRREQFF. The CDR3 DNA follows: TGTGCCAGCAGTACGGGACGTCGTGAGCAGTTCTTC.

This clonotype was detected many times. The chain recombines TRBV28 with TRBJ1-4; 7 nucleotides agree with TRBD1. The trim removed 6 bases at V and 0 bases at J, leaving 7 bases unmatched. This CDR3 is built from 16 residues. Germline V gene data show CDR1 as MDHEN and CDR2 as SYDVKM. The CDR3 sequence is CASRRAGGATNEKLFF. The CDR3 DNA reads TGTGCCAGCAGACGAGCAGGGGGAGCAACTAATGAAAAACTGTTTTTT. The full variable domain, completed using reference TRBV28 and TRBJ1-4, is DVKVTQSSRYLVKRTGEKVFLECVQDMDHENMFWYRQDPGLGLRLIYFSYDVKMKEKGDIPEGYSVSREKKERFSLILESASTNQTSMYLCASRRAGGATNEKLFFGSGTQLSVL.

As for this clonotype: A read error may be the cause here, since a much bigger clone is one base away. CDR3 amino acids: CASSSSGDTIYF. The DNA for the CDR3 is TGTGCCAGCAGTTCGTCCGGAGACACCATATATTTT. The V and J genes are TRBV6-1 and TRBJ1-3; D uncertain. Germline assignment: CDR1 MNHNS and CDR2 SASEGT. The CDR3 extends over 12 amino acids. V gave up 5 bases and J gave up 8 bases, with 10 bases separating them.

This clonotype was seen more than once but under ten times. The rearrangement uses TRBV19 and TRBJ1-1; tentatively, D is TRBD1 (5 bases). The length of the CDR3 is 14 residues. Trimming took 4 bases from V and 2 from J, leaving 11 bases between them. CDR1 and CDR2 (germline): LNHDA, SQIVND (reference sequence). In nucleotides, the CDR3 is TGTGCCAGTAGTACGATACAGGTAAACACTGAAGCTTTCTTT. Translating it yields CASSTIQVNTEAFF.

On this clonotype: Being one base from a much bigger clone, this may be a read error. The genes are TRBV28 and TRBJ2-3; either TRBD1 or TRBD2 may supply D (5 bases each). V gave up 10 bases and J gave up 3 bases, with 17 bases separating them. This CDR3 has 14 residues. Germline CDR1 and CDR2: MDHEN and SYDVKM. The CDR3 sequence: CAISRGRVTDTQYF. The DNA of the CDR3 is TGTGCCATCTCCCGGGGCAGGGTAACAGATACGCAGTATTTT.

This clonotype was observed many times. The rearrangement links TRBV18 to TRBJ1-1, with D maybe TRBD1 (5 bases). V was cut by 3 bases and J by 1 base, with 9 bases left in between. From germline, CDR1 is KGHSH and CDR2 LQKENI. This CDR3 has 14 residues. Here the CDR3 reads CASSPVGGNTEAFF. The CDR3 DNA follows: TGTGCCAGCTCACCCGTCGGGGGGAACACTGAAGCTTTCTTT.

Only a few counts were recorded for this clonotype. The V gene is TRBV19, the J gene TRBJ2-3; 7 bases map to TRBD2. CDR3 length equals 14 residues. The trim removed 5 bases at V and 2 bases at J, leaving 4 bases unmatched. Germline-derived CDR1 and CDR2 are LNHDA and SQIVND (reference sequence). The CDR3 coding sequence is TGTGCCAGTAGTGGGGGGGTCACCACAGATACGCAGTATTTT. Translation gives CASSGGVTTDTQYF. The whole variable domain, filled in from reference TRBV19 and TRBJ2-3, reads DGGITQSPKYLFRKEGQNVTLSCEQNLNHDAMYWYRQDPGQGLRLIYYSQIVNDFQKGDIAEGYSVSREKKESFPLTVTSAQKNPTAFYLCASSGGVTTDTQYFGPGTRLTVL.

This clonotype has more than one count but fewer than ten. The chain carries TRBV7-2 and TRBJ1-5; a possible D gene is TRBD1 (5 bases). V lost 1 base to trimming and J lost 6 bases, with 16 bases between them. Per the germline V gene, CDR1 is SGHTA and CDR2 is FQGNSA. This CDR3 is 16 amino acids long. CDR3 region: CASSLEASGLIQPQHF. DNA of the CDR3: TGTGCCAGCAGCTTAGAAGCTTCAGGGTTAATTCAGCCCCAGCATTTT.

This clonotype was recorded many times. The rearrangement links TRBV6-1 to TRBJ1-2; no definite D call. V was trimmed by 5 bases and J by 4 bases, leaving 8 bases between them. The length of the CDR3 is 12 residues. Germline V CDR1 and CDR2: MNHNS, SASEGT. The CDR3 spells CASSKEVYGYTF. DNA for the CDR3: TGTGCCAGCAGTAAGGAGGTCTATGGCTACACCTTC.